These 25 T cell receptor beta chains were all obtained from the same sample, sequenced in a study of cytomegalovirus exposure and HLA in healthy donors listed by TCRdb under 2017. The receptor library was made with the immunoSEQ multiplex PCR assay. For the multiplex PCR, a mixture combining 60 forward primers for TCR Vbeta segments and 13 reverse primers for TCR Jbeta segments was used. This is the immuneACCESS table as TCRdb keeps it, with only in-frame sequences that have V and J called. A part of the clones is gone; compared with another copy, unresolved V genes explain less than half, and the rest is unexplained. Counted in this sample were 120,000 or so clones; approximately 84% of them appeared once. Of the sample, 0.2% to 0.25% is held by the ten largest clones. Sequencing was carried out using PBMCs. The receptors were gathered from a man in his fifties in good health and CMV-seronegative.

The chain joins TRBV10-3 to TRBJ2-2; 14 nucleotides line up with TRBD2. The V and J ends lost 11 bases and 5 bases, in that order; junction bases with no gene match: 10. Looked up from germline, CDR1 is ENHRY and CDR2 is SYGVKD. This CDR3 is built from 16 residues. DNA for the CDR3: TGTGCCGTTGGACTAGCGGGGGGTCCGGAGACCGGGGAGCTGTTTTTT. This encodes CAVGLAGGPETGELFF.

The chain combines TRBV7-2 with TRBJ1-3; D is unclear. V was shortened by 4 bases and J by 0 bases, with 4 bases between the two germline ends. Germline V gives CDR1 SGHTA, CDR2 FQGNSA. This CDR3 is built from 13 residues. The CDR3 nucleotides read TGTGCCAGCAGCTCCTACTCTGGAAACACCATATATTTT. Translating gives CASSSYSGNTIYF.

The chain recombines TRBV4-3 with TRBJ1-2, with TRBD1 as a possible D gene (5 bases). With 3 bases removed from V and 4 bases from J, the gap between germline ends came to 18 bases. The length of the CDR3 is 16 residues. Germline assignment: CDR1 LGHNA and CDR2 YSLEER. The CDR3 DNA reads as TGCGCCAGCAGCCACCTGGGGGGAGGTGTGGGCTATGGCTACACCTTC. It is translated as CASSHLGGGVGYGYTF.

This clone appeared once. The J gene is TRBJ1-1, the V gene TRBV7-5; TRBD1 reflects the table's D call only, with no check against the DNA. TRBV7-5 is designated a pseudogene. The CDR3 length is 14 residues. The CDR3 protein is CVRSTTGENTEAFF. In DNA, the CDR3 is TGTGTCAGAAGCACGACAGGGGAGAACACTGAAGCTTTCTTT.

The V call is TRBV5-1, the J call TRBJ2-3; 9 bases align to TRBD2. From germline, CDR1 is SGHRS and CDR2 YFSETQ. The CDR3 sequence is 17 residues long. The J segment lost 3 bases and the V segment lost 4 bases, leaving 12 bases of the junction unmatched. The CDR3 sequence is CASSPGLAGDGTDTQYF. The CDR3 nucleotides are TGCGCCAGCAGCCCCGGTTTAGCGGGAGATGGTACAGATACGCAGTATTTT.

DNA for the CDR3: TGTGCCTGGAGTGGGGGACAGGGGCAAATGGGGCAGTACTTC. As protein: CAWSGGQGQMGQYF. The chain is built from TRBV30 and TRBJ2-7; 10 nucleotides agree with TRBD1. Germline V gives CDR1 GTSNPN, CDR2 SVGIG (reference sequence). CDR3 length: 14 residues. Trimming took 1 base from V and 9 from J; bases not matched to a gene: 9.

V is TRBV7-2 and J is TRBJ2-7, with 8 nucleotides matching TRBD1. Per germline, CDR1 SGHTA and CDR2 FQGNSA. Germline trimming cut 5 bases from V and 4 bases from J; bases unmatched to any gene: 7. The CDR3 consists of 14 residues. The DNA for the CDR3 is TGTGCCAGCAGCGCCCAGACAGGGGTGTACGAGCAGTACTTC. This sequence encodes CASSAQTGVYEQYF.

The J gene is TRBJ2-1, the V gene TRBV5-1; D possibly corresponds to TRBD2 (6 bases). Trimming stripped 2 bases from V and 10 bases from J, with 10 bases between. This CDR3 has 12 residues. Germline CDR1 is SGHRS and CDR2 is YFSETQ. This CDR3 is CASSFPGREQFF. CDR3 DNA: TGCGCCAGCAGCTTCCCGGGGAGGGAGCAGTTCTTC.

The rearrangement joins TRBV10-3 to TRBJ1-2, with 7 nucleotides matching TRBD1. CDR1 is ENHRY, CDR2 SYGVKD, per germline. The CDR3 is 16 amino acids. V shed 3 bases and J 4 bases; nucleotides not matched to a gene: 11. For the CDR3, the DNA is TGTGCCATCAGTGATCGAGGGGACAGCGGGCGCTATGGCTACACCTTC. It yields the protein CAISDRGDSGRYGYTF.

This clone was seen a handful of times. The chain joins TRBV10-3 to TRBJ2-3, with TRBD1 identical over 9 bases. Germline-derived CDR1 and CDR2 are ENHRY and SYGVKD. Unmatched junction bases numbered 7, after V lost 3 bases and J lost 3 bases. The CDR3 spans 16 residues. This CDR3 reads CAISDSGTGTTDTQYF. The DNA for the CDR3 is TGTGCCATCAGTGATTCCGGGACAGGGACGACAGATACGCAGTATTTT.

The rearrangement links TRBV6-5 to TRBJ2-5, with D maybe TRBD1 (6 bases). The V gene's germline CDR1 is MNHEY and CDR2 SVGAGI. The CDR3 is 16 amino acids. Trimming took 2 bases from V and 2 from J, leaving 15 bases between them. Here the CDR3 reads CASSYGQGLVQETQYF. Here the CDR3 DNA reads TGTGCCAGCAGTTACGGTCAGGGGCTTGTTCAAGAGACCCAGTACTTC.

The gene calls are TRBV9 and TRBJ1-1; the D is unclear. Germline V gene lookup returns CDR1 SGDLS and CDR2 YYNGEE. The CDR3 has 16 amino acids. Between the trimmed V and J ends, which lost 0 bases and 0 bases, there was a span of 12 bases. The CDR3 loop reads CASSVAPNRLNTEAFF. CDR3 coding DNA: TGTGCCAGCAGCGTAGCCCCAAACCGGTTGAACACTGAAGCTTTCTTT. Combining the CDR3 with reference TRBV9 and TRBJ1-1 gives the whole variable domain DSGVTQTPKHLITATGQRVTLRCSPRSGDLSVYWYQQSLDQGLQFLIQYYNGEERAKGNILERFSAQQFPDLHSELNLSSLELGDSALYFCASSVAPNRLNTEAFFGQGTRLTVV.

This clone appeared a few times. The CDR3 region is CASTTRRASGANVLTF. The CDR3 DNA follows: TGTGCCAGCACCACTCGGCGGGCATCTGGGGCCAACGTCCTGACTTTC. The gene calls are TRBV28 and TRBJ2-6, with a weak D call TRBD2 (5 bases). With 7 bases removed from V and 1 base from J, the gap between germline ends came to 14 bases. The CDR3 is made up of 16 amino acids. CDR1 is MDHEN, CDR2 SYDVKM, per germline. Combining the CDR3 with reference TRBV28 and TRBJ2-6 gives the whole variable domain DVKVTQSSRYLVKRTGEKVFLECVQDMDHENMFWYRQDPGLGLRLIYFSYDVKMKEKGDIPEGYSVSREKKERFSLILESASTNQTSMYLCASTTRRASGANVLTFGAGSRLTVL.

The chain carries TRBV5-4 and TRBJ2-3; D is unclear. Trimming pared 4 bases from V and 5 bases from J, leaving 8 bases between. CDR1 and CDR2 from the germline V gene are SGHNT and YYREEE (reference sequence). This CDR3 region has 12 residues. The CDR3 is CASSMAVDTQYF. As DNA, the CDR3 is TGTGCCAGCAGCATGGCGGTAGATACGCAGTATTTT.

This clone has more than one count but fewer than ten. The chain links TRBV4-3 to TRBJ1-3, with D maybe TRBD1 (6 bases). V was cut by 0 bases and J by 0 bases, with 12 bases left in between. Germline V CDR1 and CDR2: LGHNA, YSLEER. The CDR3 is made up of 17 amino acids. The CDR3 sequence: CASSQDLGQFSGNTIYF. The DNA for the CDR3 is TGCGCCAGCAGCCAAGACTTAGGACAGTTCTCTGGAAACACCATATATTTT.

The V and J genes are TRBV5-1 and TRBJ2-5, with TRBD2 identical over 10 bases. The DNA matches TRBJ2-7 better at its end, which makes the J call doubtful. The germline CDR1 and CDR2 sequences are SGHRS and YFSETQ. This CDR3 has 14 amino acids. The CDR3 protein is CASSLLASGSEQYF. CDR3 nucleotide sequence: TGCGCCAGCAGCTTACTGGCTAGCGGGAGCGAGCAGTACTTC.

CDR3 DNA: TGTGCCAGCAGCTCAATTCTAGCGGGAGGAGGCGAGCAGTACTTC. Translation: CASSSILAGGGEQYF. The rearrangement links TRBV7-2 to TRBJ2-7; 11 bases line up with TRBD2. Germline V lookup: CDR1 SGHTA, CDR2 FQGNSA. Trimming cost V 4 bases and J 6 bases; bases outside gene matches: 8. The CDR3 is made up of 15 amino acids.

The chain employs TRBV7-2 and TRBJ2-7; TRBD2 matches at 10 bases. The CDR3 extends over 15 amino acids. CDR1 is SGHTA, CDR2 FQGNSA, per germline. V shed 5 bases and J 0 bases; nucleotides not matched to a gene: 4. In DNA, the CDR3 is TGTGCCAGCAGCCCCACTAGCGGGGCCTCCTACGAGCAGTACTTC. Its protein is CASSPTSGASYEQYF.

This chain connects TRBV5-6 to TRBJ2-3; 15 bases line up with TRBD2. The V gene end was trimmed by 4 bases and the J gene end by 4 bases; junction bases not matched to a gene: 7. CDR1 and CDR2 from the germline V gene are SGHDT and YYEEEE. This CDR3 contains 17 residues. The CDR3 loop is CASSLPGLAGGPDTQYF. Here the CDR3 DNA reads TGTGCCAGCAGCCTGCCGGGACTAGCGGGAGGCCCAGATACGCAGTATTTT.

This chain uses TRBV18 with TRBJ1-1; maybe TRBD1 (5 bases). The CDR3 totals 15 residues. V gave up 3 bases and J gave up 0 bases, with 11 bases separating them. From germline, CDR1 is KGHSH and CDR2 LQKENI. CDR3: CASSPPLGVNTEAFF. In DNA, the CDR3 is TGTGCCAGCTCACCCCCATTAGGGGTGAACACTGAAGCTTTCTTT. Looking up the rest from reference TRBV18 and TRBJ1-1 gives the full variable domain: NAGVMQNPRHLVRRRGQEARLRCSPMKGHSHVYWYRQLPEEGLKFMVYLQKENIIDESGMPKERFSAEFPKEGPSILRIQQVVRGDSAAYFCASSPPLGVNTEAFFGQGTRLTVV.

The V gene is TRBV9, the J gene TRBJ1-6; 7 bases are shared with TRBD1. This CDR3 has 16 amino acids. Germline CDR1 reads SGDLS; CDR2 reads YYNGEE. Trimming at V came to 3 bases and at J to 5 bases, leaving 8 bases not matched to a gene. The CDR3 spells CASSATWDSNNSPLHF. For the CDR3, the DNA is TGTGCCAGCAGCGCGACTTGGGACAGTAATAATTCACCCCTCCACTTT.

In its sample, this clone was seen a few times. The rearrangement uses TRBV7-3 and TRBJ2-2; 9 positions match TRBD1. J lost 8 bases, V lost 4 bases, and 5 bases had no gene match. The length of the CDR3 is 14 residues. The germline V gene encodes CDR1 SGHTA and CDR2 FQGTGA. CDR3 loop: CASSSRDRAGELFF. CDR3 sequence (DNA): TGTGCCAGCAGCTCCCGGGACAGGGCTGGGGAGCTGTTTTTT. The full variable domain, rest sourced from reference TRBV7-3 and TRBJ2-2, is GAGVSQTPSNKVTEKGKYVELRCDPISGHTALYWYRQSLGQGPEFLIYFQGTGAADDSGLPNDRFFAVRPEGSVSTLKIQRTERGDSAVYLCASSSRDRAGELFFGEGSRLTVL.

The chain couples TRBV14 to TRBJ1-6; D possibly corresponds to TRBD1 (5 bases). With 8 bases removed from V and 5 bases from J, the gap between germline ends came to 10 bases. Germline values: CDR1 SGHDN, CDR2 FVKESK. This CDR3 spans 13 amino acids. CDR3 bases: TGTGCCAGCGGGGCAGTAGATAATTCACCCCTCCACTTT. Residues: CASGAVDNSPLHF.

CDR3 residues: CASRGDSHRAGELFF. CDR3 nucleotides: TGTGCCAGCAGGGGGGACAGCCATAGAGCCGGGGAGCTGTTTTTT. The chain has TRBV28 and TRBJ2-2; 7 nucleotides align to TRBD1. This CDR3 spans 15 amino acids. Germline values: CDR1 MDHEN, CDR2 SYDVKM. J gave up 6 bases and V 6 bases, and 10 bases lay outside the gene matches.

The chain is built from TRBV5-1 and TRBJ2-7; 11 bases match TRBD2. The V gene end was trimmed by 4 bases and the J gene end by 5 bases; junction bases not matched to a gene: 5. Germline CDR1 SGHRS, CDR2 YFSETQ. The CDR3 totals 14 residues. This CDR3 reads CASSLVAGGHEQYF. The CDR3 region has the DNA TGCGCCAGCAGCCTAGTAGCGGGGGGGCACGAGCAGTACTTC.